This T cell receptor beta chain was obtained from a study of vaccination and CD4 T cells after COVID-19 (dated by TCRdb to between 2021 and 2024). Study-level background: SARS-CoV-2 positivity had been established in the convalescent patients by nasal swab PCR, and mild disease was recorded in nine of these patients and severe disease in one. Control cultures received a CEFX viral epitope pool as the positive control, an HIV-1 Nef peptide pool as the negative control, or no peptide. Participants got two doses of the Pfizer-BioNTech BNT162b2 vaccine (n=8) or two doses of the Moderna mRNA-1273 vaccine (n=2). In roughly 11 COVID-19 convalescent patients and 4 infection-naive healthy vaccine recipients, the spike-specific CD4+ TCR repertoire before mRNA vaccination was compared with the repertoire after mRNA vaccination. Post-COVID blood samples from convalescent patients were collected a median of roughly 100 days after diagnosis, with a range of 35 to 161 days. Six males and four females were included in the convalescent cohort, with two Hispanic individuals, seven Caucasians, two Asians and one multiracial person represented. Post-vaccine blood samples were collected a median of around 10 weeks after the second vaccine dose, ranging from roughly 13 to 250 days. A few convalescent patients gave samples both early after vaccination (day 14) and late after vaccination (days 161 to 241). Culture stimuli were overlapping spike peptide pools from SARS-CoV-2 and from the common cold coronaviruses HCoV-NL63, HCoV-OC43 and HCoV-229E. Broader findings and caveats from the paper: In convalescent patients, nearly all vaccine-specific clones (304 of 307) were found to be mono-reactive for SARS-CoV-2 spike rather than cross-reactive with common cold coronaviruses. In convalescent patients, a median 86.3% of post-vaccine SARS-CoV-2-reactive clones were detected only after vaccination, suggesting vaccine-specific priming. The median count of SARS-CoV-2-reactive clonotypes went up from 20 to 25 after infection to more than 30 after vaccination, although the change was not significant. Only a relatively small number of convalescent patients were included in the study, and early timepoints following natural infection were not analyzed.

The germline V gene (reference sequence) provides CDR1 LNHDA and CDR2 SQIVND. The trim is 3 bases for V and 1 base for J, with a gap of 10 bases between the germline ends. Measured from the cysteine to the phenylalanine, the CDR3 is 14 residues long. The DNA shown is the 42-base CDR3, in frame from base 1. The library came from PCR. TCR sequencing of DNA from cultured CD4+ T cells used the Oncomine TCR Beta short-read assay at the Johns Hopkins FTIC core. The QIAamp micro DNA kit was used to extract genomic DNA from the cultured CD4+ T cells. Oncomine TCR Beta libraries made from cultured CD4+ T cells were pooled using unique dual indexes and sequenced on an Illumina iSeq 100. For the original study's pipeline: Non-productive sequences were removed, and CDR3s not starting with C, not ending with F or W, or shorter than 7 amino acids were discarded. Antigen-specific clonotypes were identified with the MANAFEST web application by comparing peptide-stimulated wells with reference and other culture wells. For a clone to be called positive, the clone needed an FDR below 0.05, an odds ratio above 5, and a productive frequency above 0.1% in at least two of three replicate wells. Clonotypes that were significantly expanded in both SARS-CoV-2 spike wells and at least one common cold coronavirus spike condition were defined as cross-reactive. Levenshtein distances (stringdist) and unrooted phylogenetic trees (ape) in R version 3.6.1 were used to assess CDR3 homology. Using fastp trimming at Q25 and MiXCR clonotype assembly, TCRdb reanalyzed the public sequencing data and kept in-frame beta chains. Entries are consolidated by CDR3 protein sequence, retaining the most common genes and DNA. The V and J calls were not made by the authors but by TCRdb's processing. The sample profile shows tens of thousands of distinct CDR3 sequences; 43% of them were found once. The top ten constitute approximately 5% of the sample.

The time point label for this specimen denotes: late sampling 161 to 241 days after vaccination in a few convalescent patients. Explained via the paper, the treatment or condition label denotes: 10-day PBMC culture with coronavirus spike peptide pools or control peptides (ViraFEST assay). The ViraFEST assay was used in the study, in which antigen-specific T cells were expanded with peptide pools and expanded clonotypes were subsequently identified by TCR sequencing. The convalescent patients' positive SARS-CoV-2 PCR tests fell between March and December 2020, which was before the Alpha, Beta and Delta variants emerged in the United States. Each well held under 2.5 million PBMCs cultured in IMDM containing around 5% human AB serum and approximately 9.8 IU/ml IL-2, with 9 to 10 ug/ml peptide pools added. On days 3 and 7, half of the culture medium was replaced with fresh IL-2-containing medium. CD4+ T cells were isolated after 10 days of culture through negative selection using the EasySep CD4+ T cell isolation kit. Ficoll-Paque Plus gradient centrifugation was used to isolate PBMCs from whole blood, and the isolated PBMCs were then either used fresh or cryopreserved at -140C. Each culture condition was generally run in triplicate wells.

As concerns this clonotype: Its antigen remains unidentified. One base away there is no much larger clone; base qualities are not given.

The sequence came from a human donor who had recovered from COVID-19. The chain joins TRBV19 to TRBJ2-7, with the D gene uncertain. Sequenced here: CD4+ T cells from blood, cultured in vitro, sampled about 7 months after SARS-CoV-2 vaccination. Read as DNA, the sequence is TGTGCCAGTAGTATCGCCGGTAATTCCTACGAGCAGTACTTC. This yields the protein CASSIAGNSYEQYF.